The clone carrying this T cell receptor (beta chain) has just one count. Its specificity is unknown. These data belong to a study of CD8+ T cells in alopecia areata. Study details: After 6 to 18 months of tofacitinib, follow-up continued 6 months off drug. Study-level findings and limits: With just one nonresponder, it is still uncertain whether baseline CD8+ expansion relates to response.

Germline V lookup: CDR1 LGHNA, CDR2 YSLEER. This CDR3 contains 15 residues. V was pared by 3 bases and J by 3 bases, with 14 bases between. This sample's treatment: oral pan-JAK inhibitor, 5-10 mg twice daily. CD4+ and CD8+ T cells were sorted from PBMCs. cDNA reverse transcribed from extracted RNA served as the sequencing template. TCRdb keeps only in-frame clones here, not all; method: immunoSEQ multiplex PCR. Counted here are about 76,000 clones, roughly 70% occurring once; the ten biggest clones make up around 24%. The starting material was CD8+ T cells sorted from blood, obtained at week 24, from a patient treated with tofacitinib. V and J are TRBV4-3 and TRBJ1-2; D not certain. The clonotype originates from a human donor with alopecia areata. The CDR3 bases are TGCGCCAGCAGCCAGGCTGCGGGAACCCACTATGGCTACACCTTC. It translates to CASSQAAGTHYGYTF.